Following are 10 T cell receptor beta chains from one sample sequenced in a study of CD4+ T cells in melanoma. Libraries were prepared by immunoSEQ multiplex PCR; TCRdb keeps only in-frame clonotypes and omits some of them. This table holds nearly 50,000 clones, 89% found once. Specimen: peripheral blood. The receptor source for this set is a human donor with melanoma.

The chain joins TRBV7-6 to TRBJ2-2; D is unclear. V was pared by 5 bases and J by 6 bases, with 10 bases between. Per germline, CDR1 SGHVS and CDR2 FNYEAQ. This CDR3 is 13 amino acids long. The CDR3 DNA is TGTGCCAGCAGCCCAACCTCGGCCGGGGAGCTGTTTTTT. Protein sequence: CASSPTSAGELFF.

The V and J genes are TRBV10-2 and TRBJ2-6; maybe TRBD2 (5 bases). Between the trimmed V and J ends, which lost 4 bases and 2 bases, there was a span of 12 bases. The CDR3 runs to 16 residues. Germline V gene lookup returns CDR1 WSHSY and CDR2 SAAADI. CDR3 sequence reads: CASSGSGTTGANVLTF. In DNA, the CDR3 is TGCGCCAGCAGTGGGAGCGGCACAACTGGGGCCAACGTCCTGACTTTC.

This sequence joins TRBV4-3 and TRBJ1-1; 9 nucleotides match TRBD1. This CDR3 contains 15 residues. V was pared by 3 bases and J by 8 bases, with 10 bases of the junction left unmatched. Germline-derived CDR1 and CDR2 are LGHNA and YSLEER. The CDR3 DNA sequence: TGCGCCAGCAGCCAGAGTGGACAGGGGAGGACGGAAGCTTTCTTT. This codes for CASSQSGQGRTEAFF.

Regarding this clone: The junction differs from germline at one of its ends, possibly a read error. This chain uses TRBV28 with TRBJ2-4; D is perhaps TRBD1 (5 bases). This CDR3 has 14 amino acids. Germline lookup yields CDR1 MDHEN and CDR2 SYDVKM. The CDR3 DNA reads TGTGCCAGCAATTTAGGGGTAGCCAAAAACATTCAGTACTTC. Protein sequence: CASNLGVAKNIQYF.

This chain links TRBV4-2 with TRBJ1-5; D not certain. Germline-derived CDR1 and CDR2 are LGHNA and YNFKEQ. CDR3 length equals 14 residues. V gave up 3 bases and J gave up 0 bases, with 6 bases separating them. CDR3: CASSQGSSNQPQHF. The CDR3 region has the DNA TGTGCCAGCAGCCAGGGGAGTAGCAATCAGCCCCAGCATTTT.

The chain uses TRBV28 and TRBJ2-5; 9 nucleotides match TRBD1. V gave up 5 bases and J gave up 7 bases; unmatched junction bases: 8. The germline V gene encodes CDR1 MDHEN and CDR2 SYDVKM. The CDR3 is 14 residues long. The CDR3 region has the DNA TGTGCCAGCAGTCCGCGACAGGGGGATGTGACCCAGTACTTC. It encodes CASSPRQGDVTQYF.

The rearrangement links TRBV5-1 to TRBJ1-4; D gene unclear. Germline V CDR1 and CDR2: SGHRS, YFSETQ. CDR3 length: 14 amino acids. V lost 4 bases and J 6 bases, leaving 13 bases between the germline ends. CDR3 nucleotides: TGCGCCAGCAGCCAGAACAAGGGTTATGAAAAACTGTTTTTT. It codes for CASSQNKGYEKLFF.

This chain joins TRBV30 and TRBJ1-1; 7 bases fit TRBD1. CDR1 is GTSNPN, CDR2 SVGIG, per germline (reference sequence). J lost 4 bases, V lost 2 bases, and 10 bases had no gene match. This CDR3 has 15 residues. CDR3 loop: CAWSWRGGAGTEAFF. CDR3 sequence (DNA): TGTGCCTGGAGTTGGCGAGGGGGCGCGGGCACTGAAGCTTTCTTT.

The CDR3 DNA follows: TGTGCCAGCAGCTTACGACATGAGGGCTCCTACGAGCAGTACTTC. It translates to CASSLRHEGSYEQYF. This chain links TRBV7-2 with TRBJ2-7; possible D gene TRBD2, 5 bases. V lost 2 bases and J 0 bases, leaving 11 bases between the germline ends. CDR1 is SGHTA and CDR2 is FQGNSA in the germline V gene. The CDR3 is 15 residues long.

This CDR3 is CASRGGLQETQYF. For the CDR3, the DNA is TGTGCCAGCAGGGGGGGGCTACAAGAGACCCAGTACTTC. This chain uses TRBV5-4 with TRBJ2-5; D might be TRBD2 (7 bases). The germline CDR1 and CDR2 sequences are SGHNT and YYREEE (reference sequence). This CDR3 is built from 13 residues. Trimming took 5 bases from V and 2 from J, leaving 10 bases between them.